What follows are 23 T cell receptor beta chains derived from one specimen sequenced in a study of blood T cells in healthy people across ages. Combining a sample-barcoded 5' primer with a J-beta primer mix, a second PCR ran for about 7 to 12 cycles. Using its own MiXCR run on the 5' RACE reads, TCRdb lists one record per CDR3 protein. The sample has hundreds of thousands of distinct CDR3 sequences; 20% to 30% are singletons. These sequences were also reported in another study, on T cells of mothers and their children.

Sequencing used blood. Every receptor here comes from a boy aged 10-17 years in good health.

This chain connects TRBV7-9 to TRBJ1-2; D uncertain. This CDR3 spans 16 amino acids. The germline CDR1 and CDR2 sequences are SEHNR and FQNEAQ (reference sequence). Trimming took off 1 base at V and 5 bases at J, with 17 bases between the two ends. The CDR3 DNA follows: TGTGCCAGCAGCTTAGGCTTCCAGGACCACCTTTATGGCTACACCTTC. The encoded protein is CASSLGFQDHLYGYTF. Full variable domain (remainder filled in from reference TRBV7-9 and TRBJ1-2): DTGVSQNPRHKITKRGQNVTFRCDPISEHNRLYWYRQTLGQGPEFLTYFQNEAQLEKSRLLSDRFSAERPKGSFSTLEIQRTEQGDSAMYLCASSLGFQDHLYGYTFGSGTRLTVV.

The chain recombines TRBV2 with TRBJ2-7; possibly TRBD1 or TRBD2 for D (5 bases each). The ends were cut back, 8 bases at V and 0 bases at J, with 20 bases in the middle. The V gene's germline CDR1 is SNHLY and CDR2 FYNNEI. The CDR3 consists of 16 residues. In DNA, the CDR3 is TGTGCCAGCTCCCCCTACCGGGACGTTTCCTCCTACGAGCAGTACTTC. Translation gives CASSPYRDVSSYEQYF. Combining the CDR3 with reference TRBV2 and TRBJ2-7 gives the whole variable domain EPEVTQTPSHQVTQMGQEVILRCVPISNHLYFYWYRQILGQKVEFLVSFYNNEISEKSEIFDDQFSVERPDGSNFTLKIRSTKLEDSAMYFCASSPYRDVSSYEQYFGPGTRLTVT.

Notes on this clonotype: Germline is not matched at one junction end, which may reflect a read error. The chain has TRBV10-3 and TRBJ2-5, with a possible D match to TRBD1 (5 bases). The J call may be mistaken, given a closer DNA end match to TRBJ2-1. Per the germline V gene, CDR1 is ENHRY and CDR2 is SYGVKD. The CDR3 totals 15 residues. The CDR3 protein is CVISSRDSSYNEQFF. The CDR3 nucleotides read TGTGTCATCAGTTCCAGGGATAGCTCCTACAATGAGCAGTTCTTC.

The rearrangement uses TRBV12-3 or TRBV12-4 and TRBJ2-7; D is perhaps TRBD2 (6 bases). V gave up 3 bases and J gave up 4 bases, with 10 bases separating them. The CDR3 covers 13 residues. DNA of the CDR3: TGTGCCAGCAGTTTGCCAGGGAGGTACGAGCAGTACTTC. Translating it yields CASSLPGRYEQYF.

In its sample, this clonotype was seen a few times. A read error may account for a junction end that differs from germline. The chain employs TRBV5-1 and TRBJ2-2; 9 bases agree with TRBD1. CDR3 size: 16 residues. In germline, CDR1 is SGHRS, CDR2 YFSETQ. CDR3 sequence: CASSLSAGQGTGELFF. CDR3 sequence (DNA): TGCGCCAGCAGCTTGTCGGCGGGACAGGGCACCGGGGAGCTGTTCTTT.

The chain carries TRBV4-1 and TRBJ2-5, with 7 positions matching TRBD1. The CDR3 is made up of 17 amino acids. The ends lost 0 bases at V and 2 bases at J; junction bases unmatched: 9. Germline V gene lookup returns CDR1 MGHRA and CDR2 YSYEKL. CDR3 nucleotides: TGCGCCAGCAGCCAAGATAAGTCCGACAGGGCACAAGAGACCCAGTACTTC. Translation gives CASSQDKSDRAQETQYF.

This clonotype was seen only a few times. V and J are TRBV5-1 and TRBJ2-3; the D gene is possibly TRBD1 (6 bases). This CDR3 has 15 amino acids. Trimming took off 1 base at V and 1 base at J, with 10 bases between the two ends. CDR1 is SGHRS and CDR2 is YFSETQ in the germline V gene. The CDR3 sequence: CASSLSGQRTDTQYF. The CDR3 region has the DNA TGCGCCAGCAGCTTGAGTGGACAGCGCACAGATACGCAGTATTTT.

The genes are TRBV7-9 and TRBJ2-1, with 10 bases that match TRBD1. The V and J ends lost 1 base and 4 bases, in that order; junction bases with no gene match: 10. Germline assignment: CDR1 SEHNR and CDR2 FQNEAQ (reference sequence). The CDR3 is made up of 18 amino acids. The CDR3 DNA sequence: TGTGCCAGCAGCTTAGAAATATGGGACAGGGGAGGATACAATGAGCAGTTCTTC. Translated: CASSLEIWDRGGYNEQFF.

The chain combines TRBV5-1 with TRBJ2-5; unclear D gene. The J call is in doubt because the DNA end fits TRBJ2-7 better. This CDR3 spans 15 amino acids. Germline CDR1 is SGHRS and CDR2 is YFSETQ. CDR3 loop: CASQRSRDITYEQYF. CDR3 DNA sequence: TGCGCCAGCCAAAGGTCCCGAGATATTACCTACGAGCAGTACTTC.

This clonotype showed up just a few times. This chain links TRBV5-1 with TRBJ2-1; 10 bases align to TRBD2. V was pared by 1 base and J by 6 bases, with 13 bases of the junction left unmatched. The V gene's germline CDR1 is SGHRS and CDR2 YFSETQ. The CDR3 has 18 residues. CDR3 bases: TGCGCCAGCAGCTTGAGAAGCGGGGGGGCCCCACGTAGCAATGAGCAGTTCTTC. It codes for CASSLRSGGAPRSNEQFF. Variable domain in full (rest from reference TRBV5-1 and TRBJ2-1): KAGVTQTPRYLIKTRGQQVTLSCSPISGHRSVSWYQQTPGQGLQFLFEYFSETQRNKGNFPGRFSGRQFSNSRSEMNVSTLELGDSALYLCASSLRSGGAPRSNEQFFGPGTRLTVL.

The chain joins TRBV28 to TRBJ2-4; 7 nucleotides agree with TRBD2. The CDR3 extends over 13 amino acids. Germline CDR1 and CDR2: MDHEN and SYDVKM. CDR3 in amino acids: CETSAGAGNIQYF. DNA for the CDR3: TGTGAGACCTCTGCGGGAGCCGGGAACATTCAGTACTTC.

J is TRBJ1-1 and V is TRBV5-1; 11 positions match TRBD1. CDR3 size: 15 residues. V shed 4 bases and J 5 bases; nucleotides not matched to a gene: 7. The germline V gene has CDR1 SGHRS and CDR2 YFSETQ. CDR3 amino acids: CASSPAGQGATEAFF. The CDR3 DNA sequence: TGCGCCAGCAGCCCAGCTGGACAGGGGGCGACTGAAGCTTTCTTT.

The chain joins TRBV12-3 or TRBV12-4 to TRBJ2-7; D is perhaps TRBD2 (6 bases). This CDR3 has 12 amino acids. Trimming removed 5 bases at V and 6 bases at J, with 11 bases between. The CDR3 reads CASSPPRGEQYF. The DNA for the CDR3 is TGTGCCAGCAGTCCTCCGCGGGGCGAGCAGTACTTC.

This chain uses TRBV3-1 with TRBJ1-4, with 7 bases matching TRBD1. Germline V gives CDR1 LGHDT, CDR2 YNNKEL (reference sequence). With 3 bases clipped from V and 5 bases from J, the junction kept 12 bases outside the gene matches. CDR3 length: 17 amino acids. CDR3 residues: CASSHLKGQGENEKLFF. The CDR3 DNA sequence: TGTGCCAGCAGCCACCTCAAGGGGCAGGGGGAAAATGAAAAACTGTTTTTT. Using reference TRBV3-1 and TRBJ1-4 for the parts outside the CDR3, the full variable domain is DTAVSQTPKYLVTQMGNDKSIKCEQNLGHDTMYWYKQDSKKFLKIMFSYNNKELIINETVPNRFSPKSPDKAHLNLHINSLELGDSAVYFCASSHLKGQGENEKLFFGSGTQLSVL.

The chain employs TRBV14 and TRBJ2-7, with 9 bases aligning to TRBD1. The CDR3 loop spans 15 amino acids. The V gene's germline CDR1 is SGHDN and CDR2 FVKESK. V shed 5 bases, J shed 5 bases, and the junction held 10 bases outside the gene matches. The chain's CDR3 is CASSSRQGGTDEQYF. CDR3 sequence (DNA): TGTGCCAGCAGCTCCCGACAGGGGGGTACCGACGAGCAGTACTTC.

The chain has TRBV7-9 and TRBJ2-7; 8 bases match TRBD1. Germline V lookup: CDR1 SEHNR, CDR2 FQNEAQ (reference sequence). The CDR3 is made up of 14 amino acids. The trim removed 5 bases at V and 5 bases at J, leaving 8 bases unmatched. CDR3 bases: TGTGCCAGCAGCCAAGCCCCAGGGGGCCACGAGCAGTACTTC. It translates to CASSQAPGGHEQYF. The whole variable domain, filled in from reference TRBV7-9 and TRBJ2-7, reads DTGVSQNPRHKITKRGQNVTFRCDPISEHNRLYWYRQTLGQGPEFLTYFQNEAQLEKSRLLSDRFSAERPKGSFSTLEIQRTEQGDSAMYLCASSQAPGGHEQYFGPGTRLTVT.

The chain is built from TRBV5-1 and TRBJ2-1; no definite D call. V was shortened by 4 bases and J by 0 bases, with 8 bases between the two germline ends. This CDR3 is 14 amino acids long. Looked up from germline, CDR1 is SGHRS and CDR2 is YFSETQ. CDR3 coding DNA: TGCGCCAGCAGCCAGCTGAGCTCCTACAATGAGCAGTTCTTC. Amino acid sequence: CASSQLSSYNEQFF.

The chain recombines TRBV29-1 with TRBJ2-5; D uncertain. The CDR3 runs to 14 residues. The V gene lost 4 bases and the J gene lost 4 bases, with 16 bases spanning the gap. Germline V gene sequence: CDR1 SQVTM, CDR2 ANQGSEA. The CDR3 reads CSVVGTLAVETQYF. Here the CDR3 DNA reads TGCAGCGTTGTTGGCACTCTTGCAGTAGAGACCCAGTACTTC. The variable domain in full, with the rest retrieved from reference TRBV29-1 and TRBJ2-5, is SAVISQKPSRDICQRGTSLTIQCQVDSQVTMMFWYRQQPGQSLTLIATANQGSEATYESGFVIDKFPISRPNLTFSTLTVSNMSPEDSSIYLCSVVGTLAVETQYFGPGTRLLVL.

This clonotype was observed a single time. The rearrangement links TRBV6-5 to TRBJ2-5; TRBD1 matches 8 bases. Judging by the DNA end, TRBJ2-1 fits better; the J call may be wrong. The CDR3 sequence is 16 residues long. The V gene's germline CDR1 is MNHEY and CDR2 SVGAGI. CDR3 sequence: CASSYLGTGLRNKQFF. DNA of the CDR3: TGTGCCAGCAGTTATCTAGGGACAGGACTCCGGAATAAGCAGTTCTTC.

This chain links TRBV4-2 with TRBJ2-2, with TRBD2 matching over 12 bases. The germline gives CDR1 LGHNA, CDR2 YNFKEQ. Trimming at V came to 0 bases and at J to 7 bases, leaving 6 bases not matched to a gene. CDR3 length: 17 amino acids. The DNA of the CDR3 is TGTGCCAGCAGCCAAGATAGCCTAGCGGGGGGGAACGGGGAGCTGTTTTTT. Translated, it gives CASSQDSLAGGNGELFF.

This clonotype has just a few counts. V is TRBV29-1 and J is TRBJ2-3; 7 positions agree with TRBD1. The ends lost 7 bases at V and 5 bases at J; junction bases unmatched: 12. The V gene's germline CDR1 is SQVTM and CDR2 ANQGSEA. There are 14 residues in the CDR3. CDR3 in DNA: TGCAGCGCGGACCGGGACAGACTGGAAGATACGCAGTATTTT. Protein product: CSADRDRLEDTQYF.

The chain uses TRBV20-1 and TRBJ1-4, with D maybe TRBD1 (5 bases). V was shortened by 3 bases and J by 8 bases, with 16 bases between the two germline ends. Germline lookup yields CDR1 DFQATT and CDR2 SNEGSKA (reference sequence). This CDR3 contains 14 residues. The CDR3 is CSASARVFEEKLFF. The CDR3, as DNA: TGCAGTGCTAGTGCCAGGGTCTTTGAAGAAAAACTGTTTTTT.

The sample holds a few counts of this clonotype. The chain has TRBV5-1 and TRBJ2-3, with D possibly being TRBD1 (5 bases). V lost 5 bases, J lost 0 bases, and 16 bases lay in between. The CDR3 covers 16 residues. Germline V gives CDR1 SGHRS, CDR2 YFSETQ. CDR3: CASSPPAQGSTDTQYF. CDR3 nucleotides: TGCGCCAGCAGTCCTCCGGCCCAGGGTAGCACAGATACGCAGTATTTT.